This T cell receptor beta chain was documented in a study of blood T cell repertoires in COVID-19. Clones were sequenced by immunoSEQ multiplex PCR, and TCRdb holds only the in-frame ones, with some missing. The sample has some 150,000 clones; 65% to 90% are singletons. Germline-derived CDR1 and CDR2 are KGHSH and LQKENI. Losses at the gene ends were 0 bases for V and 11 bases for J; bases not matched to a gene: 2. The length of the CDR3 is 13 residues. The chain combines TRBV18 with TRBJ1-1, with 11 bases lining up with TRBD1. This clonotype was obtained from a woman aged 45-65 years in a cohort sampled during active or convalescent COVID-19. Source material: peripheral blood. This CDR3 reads CASSPPGQGEAFF. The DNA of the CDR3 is TGTGCCAGCTCACCACCGGGACAGGGGGAGGCTTTCTTT. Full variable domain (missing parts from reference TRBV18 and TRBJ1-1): NAGVMQNPRHLVRRRGQEARLRCSPMKGHSHVYWYRQLPEEGLKFMVYLQKENIIDESGMPKERFSAEFPKEGPSILRIQQVVRGDSAAYFCASSPPGQGEAFFGQGTRLTVV.